Listed below are T cell receptor beta chains from one sample, sequenced in a study of blood T cell repertoires in COVID-19. Method: immunoSEQ multiplex PCR; TCRdb's copy keeps in-frame clones and lacks some. The table includes roughly 87,000 clones, approximately 92% detected once. Sequencing was performed on peripheral blood. These receptors all come from an elderly woman with active COVID-19. Each CDR3 is given with its conserved first and last residue. A D gene is named only where the DNA matches it firmly. Clone size is given for some rows only: seen once, a few or many times, or a class if the clone is expanded.

J gene: TRBJ2-1; D gene: .; V gene: TRBV4-3; clone size: .; CDR3 protein: CASSQVGGRENEQFF; CDR3 DNA: TGCGCCAGCAGCCAAGTTGGGGGGAGAGAAAATGAGCAGTTCTTC
J gene: TRBJ2-6; D gene: .; V gene: TRBV7-4; clone size: .; CDR3 protein: CASSLAQAKGFQSGANVLTF; CDR3 DNA: TGTGCCAGCAGCTTAGCACAGGCCAAGGGATTCCAATCTGGGGCCAACGTCCTGACTTTC
J gene: TRBJ2-7; D gene: TRBD1; V gene: TRBV28; clone size: .; CDR3 protein: CASSLTGTGTYEQYF; CDR3 DNA: TGTGCCAGCAGTTTAACCGGGACAGGTACCTACGAGCAGTACTTC
J gene: TRBJ2-7; D gene: .; V gene: TRBV6-5; clone size: .; CDR3 protein: CASSYVAGEQYF; CDR3 DNA: TGTGCCAGCAGTTACGTGGCGGGAGAGCAGTACTTC
J gene: TRBJ1-2; D gene: .; V gene: TRBV15; clone size: .; CDR3 protein: CASSAAAGYGYTF; CDR3 DNA: TGTGCCTCCTCGGCCGCCGCGGGCTATGGCTACACCTTC
J gene: TRBJ2-3; D gene: .; V gene: TRBV2; clone size: .; CDR3 protein: CASSESQGGDTQYF; CDR3 DNA: TGTGCCAGCAGTGAAAGTCAGGGGGGCGATACGCAGTATTTT
J gene: TRBJ2-5; D gene: TRBD2; V gene: TRBV7-2; clone size: .; CDR3 protein: CASSLDDGLAGGQETQYF; CDR3 DNA: TGTGCCAGCAGCTTAGATGACGGACTAGCGGGAGGGCAAGAGACCCAGTACTTC
J gene: TRBJ2-3; D gene: .; V gene: TRBV28; clone size: .; CDR3 protein: CASSLEGRQDTDTQYF; CDR3 DNA: TGTGCCAGCAGTTTAGAGGGTCGGCAGGACACAGATACGCAGTATTTT
J gene: TRBJ2-1; D gene: .; V gene: TRBV6-2/TRBV6-3; clone size: .; CDR3 protein: CASSLQPGAPHEQFF; CDR3 DNA: TGTGCCAGCAGTCTACAGCCGGGAGCACCCCATGAGCAGTTCTTC
J gene: TRBJ2-1; D gene: TRBD2; V gene: TRBV27; clone size: .; CDR3 protein: CASSLLAGGNEQFF; CDR3 DNA: TGTGCCAGCAGTTTACTAGCGGGGGGCAATGAGCAGTTCTTC
J gene: TRBJ2-5; D gene: .; V gene: TRBV18; clone size: .; CDR3 protein: CASSPGSHQETQYF; CDR3 DNA: TGTGCCAGCTCCCCGGGGTCGCACCAAGAGACCCAGTACTTC
J gene: TRBJ2-1; D gene: TRBD2; V gene: TRBV9; clone size: .; CDR3 protein: CASSRRTSGRNEQFF; CDR3 DNA: TGTGCCAGCAGCCGCCGGACTAGCGGGAGGAATGAGCAGTTCTTC
J gene: TRBJ2-5; D gene: TRBD1; V gene: TRBV7-2; clone size: .; CDR3 protein: CASSAQGRETQYF; CDR3 DNA: TGTGCCAGCAGCGCACAGGGGCGCGAGACCCAGTACTTC
J gene: TRBJ2-7; D gene: .; V gene: TRBV7-3; clone size: .; CDR3 protein: CASSLTLANEQYF; CDR3 DNA: TGTGCCAGCAGCTTAACGCTAGCGAACGAGCAGTACTTC
J gene: TRBJ1-6; D gene: TRBD1; V gene: TRBV6-6; clone size: .; CDR3 protein: CASSYPTGAVSPLHF; CDR3 DNA: TGTGCCAGCAGTTACCCGACAGGGGCCGTATCACCCCTCCACTTT
J gene: TRBJ2-5; D gene: .; V gene: TRBV2; clone size: .; CDR3 protein: CASSEGSAQETQYF; CDR3 DNA: TGTGCCAGCAGTGAAGGTAGCGCTCAAGAGACCCAGTACTTC
J gene: TRBJ2-1; D gene: TRBD2; V gene: TRBV2; clone size: .; CDR3 protein: CASSTTSGRAGDEQFF; CDR3 DNA: TGTGCCAGCAGCACGACTAGCGGGAGGGCCGGGGATGAGCAGTTCTTC
J gene: TRBJ2-2; D gene: TRBD1; V gene: TRBV28; clone size: .; CDR3 protein: CASTTPEGALNTGELFF; CDR3 DNA: TGTGCCAGCACCACCCCCGAGGGGGCCCTAAACACCGGGGAGCTGTTTTTT
J gene: TRBJ2-7; D gene: TRBD2; V gene: TRBV20-1; clone size: .; CDR3 protein: CSASRASGSYEQYF; CDR3 DNA: TGCAGTGCTAGTAGGGCTAGCGGGAGCTACGAGCAGTACTTC
J gene: TRBJ2-5; D gene: TRBD2; V gene: TRBV9; clone size: .; CDR3 protein: CASSPTGLAQETQYF; CDR3 DNA: TGTGCCAGCAGCCCCACGGGACTAGCTCAAGAGACCCAGTACTTC
J gene: TRBJ1-1; D gene: .; V gene: TRBV30; clone size: once; CDR3 protein: CAWNPRRSEAFF; CDR3 DNA: TGTGCCTGGAACCCCCGGAGGAGTGAAGCTTTCTTT
J gene: TRBJ1-5; D gene: TRBD1; V gene: TRBV6-2/TRBV6-3; clone size: .; CDR3 protein: CASSYSRGLGGTGIQPQHF; CDR3 DNA: TGTGCCAGCAGTTACTCGAGAGGGCTAGGCGGGACAGGGATTCAGCCCCAGCATTTT
J gene: TRBJ2-7; D gene: TRBD2; V gene: TRBV9; clone size: .; CDR3 protein: CASSVGLAGGSYEQYF; CDR3 DNA: TGTGCCAGCAGCGTAGGACTAGCGGGAGGATCCTACGAGCAGTACTTC
J gene: TRBJ2-3; D gene: TRBD2; V gene: TRBV7-3; clone size: .; CDR3 protein: CASSLTGGGTDTQYF; CDR3 DNA: TGTGCCAGCAGCTTAACGGGAGGGGGCACAGATACGCAGTATTTT
J gene: TRBJ2-5; D gene: .; V gene: TRBV15; clone size: .; CDR3 protein: CATSRVPFLETQYF; CDR3 DNA: TGTGCCACCAGCAGAGTTCCCTTTCTCGAGACCCAGTACTTC
J gene: TRBJ2-7; D gene: TRBD2; V gene: TRBV27; clone size: .; CDR3 protein: CASSLYLPSGTSGRMEQYF; CDR3 DNA: TGTGCCAGCAGTTTATACCTCCCCTCCGGGACTAGCGGGAGGATGGAGCAGTACTTC
J gene: TRBJ2-7; D gene: TRBD1; V gene: TRBV4-1; clone size: .; CDR3 protein: CASSQPGQGFEQYF; CDR3 DNA: TGCGCCAGCAGCCAGCCGGGACAGGGGTTCGAGCAGTACTTC
J gene: TRBJ2-1; D gene: TRBD2; V gene: TRBV5-4; clone size: .; CDR3 protein: CASTAGGYEQFF; CDR3 DNA: TGTGCCAGCACCGCGGGAGGGTATGAGCAGTTCTTC
J gene: TRBJ1-4; D gene: TRBD1; V gene: TRBV6-5; clone size: .; CDR3 protein: CASSQTGGREKLFF; CDR3 DNA: TGTGCCAGCAGTCAGACAGGGGGGAGGGAAAAACTGTTTTTT
J gene: TRBJ2-3; D gene: TRBD2; V gene: TRBV4-3; clone size: .; CDR3 protein: CASSQDSRAGASTDTQYF; CDR3 DNA: TGCGCCAGCAGCCAAGATTCGAGAGCGGGAGCCAGCACAGATACGCAGTATTTT
J gene: TRBJ2-7; D gene: .; V gene: TRBV6-4; clone size: .; CDR3 protein: CASSLLPSPTYEQYF; CDR3 DNA: TGTGCCAGCAGCCTCCTCCCCTCGCCTACCTACGAGCAGTACTTC
J gene: TRBJ1-2; D gene: TRBD1; V gene: TRBV6-6; clone size: .; CDR3 protein: CASTLDRAAGDGYTF; CDR3 DNA: TGTGCCAGCACTTTGGACAGGGCGGCCGGGGATGGCTACACCTTC
J gene: TRBJ2-7; D gene: TRBD2; V gene: TRBV3-1/TRBV3-2; clone size: .; CDR3 protein: CASSQVGGRGEQYF; CDR3 DNA: TGTGCCAGCAGCCAAGTCGGTGGGAGGGGCGAGCAGTACTTC
J gene: TRBJ2-3; D gene: .; V gene: TRBV5-5; clone size: .; CDR3 protein: CATSTGPTDTQYF; CDR3 DNA: TGTGCCACATCGACAGGCCCCACAGATACGCAGTATTTT
J gene: TRBJ2-3; D gene: .; V gene: TRBV19; clone size: .; CDR3 protein: CASSKRQGTDTQYF; CDR3 DNA: TGTGCCAGTAGTAAAAGACAGGGCACAGATACGCAGTATTTT
J gene: TRBJ2-7; D gene: .; V gene: TRBV20-1; clone size: .; CDR3 protein: CSARDSYEQYF; CDR3 DNA: TGCAGTGCTAGAGATAGTTACGAGCAGTACTTC
J gene: TRBJ1-3; D gene: TRBD1; V gene: TRBV6-5; clone size: .; CDR3 protein: CASSYKGTAGNTIYF; CDR3 DNA: TGTGCCAGCAGTTACAAGGGGACAGCGGGAAACACCATATATTTT
J gene: TRBJ1-4; D gene: .; V gene: TRBV5-1; clone size: .; CDR3 protein: CASSPGGGATNEKLFF; CDR3 DNA: TGCGCCAGCAGCCCGGGAGGGGGGGCAACTAATGAAAAACTGTTTTTT
J gene: TRBJ1-6; D gene: .; V gene: TRBV6-1; clone size: once; CDR3 protein: CASSEGRHWNSPLHF; CDR3 DNA: TGTGCCAGCAGTGAAGGGCGGCACTGGAATTCACCCCTCCACTTT
J gene: TRBJ1-1; D gene: .; V gene: TRBV5-1; clone size: .; CDR3 protein: CASSLESGNRDRTTEAFF; CDR3 DNA: TGCGCCAGCAGCTTGGAATCCGGGAACAGGGATAGAACAACTGAAGCTTTCTTT
J gene: TRBJ1-1; D gene: .; V gene: TRBV5-1; clone size: .; CDR3 protein: CASSLLSGKATEAFF; CDR3 DNA: TGCGCCAGCAGCTTGTTGTCAGGTAAAGCCACTGAAGCTTTCTTT
J gene: TRBJ1-1; D gene: .; V gene: TRBV6-1; clone size: .; CDR3 protein: CASSEPQASGTEAFF; CDR3 DNA: TGTGCCAGCAGTGAACCCCAGGCCTCGGGGACTGAAGCTTTCTTT
J gene: TRBJ1-1; D gene: .; V gene: TRBV18; clone size: few; CDR3 protein: CASRGGVTEAFF; CDR3 DNA: TGTGCCAGTCGGGGGGGAGTCACTGAAGCTTTCTTT
J gene: TRBJ2-7; D gene: .; V gene: TRBV7-2; clone size: once; CDR3 protein: CASSLQGGPYEQYF; CDR3 DNA: TGTGCCAGCAGCTTACAAGGGGGACCCTACGAGCAGTACTTC
J gene: TRBJ1-2; D gene: .; V gene: TRBV27; clone size: .; CDR3 protein: CASKRGGPYGYTF; CDR3 DNA: TGTGCCAGCAAACGGGGAGGGCCTTATGGCTACACCTTC
J gene: TRBJ2-4; D gene: TRBD2; V gene: TRBV19; clone size: .; CDR3 protein: CASTEGLAGEYYF; CDR3 DNA: TGTGCCAGTACCGAGGGACTAGCGGGAGAGTACTACTTC
J gene: TRBJ2-1; D gene: TRBD1; V gene: TRBV4-2; clone size: .; CDR3 protein: CASSQDPDRAGAYEQFF; CDR3 DNA: TGTGCCAGCAGCCAAGATCCGGACAGGGCCGGGGCCTATGAGCAGTTCTTC
J gene: TRBJ1-5; D gene: TRBD1; V gene: TRBV18; clone size: few; CDR3 protein: CASSLRQGGTDSNQPQHF; CDR3 DNA: TGTGCCAGCTCACTCCGGCAGGGTGGGACAGATAGCAATCAGCCCCAGCATTTT
J gene: TRBJ2-5; D gene: TRBD2; V gene: TRBV24-1; clone size: .; CDR3 protein: CATSDPGGGETQYF; CDR3 DNA: TGTGCCACCAGTGATCCGGGAGGGGGAGAGACCCAGTACTTC
J gene: TRBJ2-3; D gene: TRBD2; V gene: TRBV24-1; clone size: .; CDR3 protein: CATSDSRGADTQYF; CDR3 DNA: TGTGCCACCAGTGATTCCCGGGGGGCAGATACGCAGTATTTT
J gene: TRBJ2-2; D gene: TRBD2; V gene: TRBV20-1; clone size: .; CDR3 protein: CSASGSGRNTGELFF; CDR3 DNA: TGCAGTGCTAGTGGTAGCGGGAGGAACACCGGGGAGCTGTTTTTT
J gene: TRBJ1-1; D gene: .; V gene: TRBV27; clone size: .; CDR3 protein: CVAGPLNTEAFF; CDR3 DNA: TGTGTCGCGGGGCCTTTGAACACTGAAGCTTTCTTT
J gene: TRBJ2-2; D gene: .; V gene: TRBV20-1; clone size: .; CDR3 protein: CSASRRPNTGELFF; CDR3 DNA: TGCAGTGCTAGTCGGCGGCCTAACACCGGGGAGCTGTTTTTT
J gene: TRBJ2-7; D gene: .; V gene: TRBV18; clone size: .; CDR3 protein: CASSPMGGSSYEQYF; CDR3 DNA: TGTGCCAGCTCACCAATGGGAGGTAGCTCCTACGAGCAGTACTTC
J gene: TRBJ2-1; D gene: .; V gene: TRBV24-1; clone size: .; CDR3 protein: CATSDLKWAGNNEQFF; CDR3 DNA: TGTGCCACCAGTGATTTGAAGTGGGCGGGAAACAATGAGCAGTTCTTC
J gene: TRBJ2-1; D gene: TRBD1; V gene: TRBV23-1; clone size: once; CDR3 protein: CASSQSPDRLYNEQFF; CDR3 DNA: TGCGCCAGCAGTCAATCGCCGGACAGGTTGTACAATGAGCAGTTCTTC
J gene: TRBJ2-7; D gene: .; V gene: TRBV5-5; clone size: .; CDR3 protein: CASSWGPTSPTNEQYF; CDR3 DNA: TGTGCCAGCAGCTGGGGCCCTACATCACCCACCAACGAGCAGTACTTC
J gene: TRBJ2-3; D gene: TRBD1; V gene: TRBV29-1; clone size: .; CDR3 protein: CSVNDRGLDTQYF; CDR3 DNA: TGCAGCGTCAACGACAGGGGGCTAGATACGCAGTATTTT
J gene: TRBJ1-2; D gene: TRBD1; V gene: TRBV19; clone size: once; CDR3 protein: CATALHPDRGLGYTF; CDR3 DNA: TGTGCCACCGCCCTCCACCCAGACAGGGGACTTGGCTACACCTTC
J gene: TRBJ2-7; D gene: TRBD1; V gene: TRBV6-5; clone size: .; CDR3 protein: CASSYPGTGAQYF; CDR3 DNA: TGTGCCAGCAGTTACCCCGGGACAGGAGCGCAGTACTTC